This TCR beta chain was captured by sequencing in a study of T cells in narcolepsy. Across the whole study: Donors had narcolepsy type 1 or type 2, or were healthy controls. General observations from the study: HCRT-specific and TRIB2-specific autoreactive clonotypes appeared among same-patient CSF and blood CD4+ clonotypes. Blood of same and different patients, but not healthy controls, reportedly held recurring autoreactive clonotypes.

The germline V and J ends were trimmed by 1 base and 8 bases, with 8 bases remaining between them. The CDR3 has 13 residues. Germline V CDR1 and CDR2: LNHDA, SQIVND (reference sequence). Data came from immunoSEQ multiplex PCR; TCRdb stores just in-frame clones and leaves some out. Among about 27,000 clones, about 84% were seen once, and the ten largest hold around 3.3%. A remark on this clone: Its antigen is unknown.

The sequencing sample was made of CD45RA- memory CD4+ T cells from PBMCs. This TCR came from a human donor with narcolepsy. J is TRBJ1-4 and V is TRBV19, with D uncertain. CDR3 DNA sequence: TGTGCCAGTAGTATAGCCACAAGGGAAAAACTGTTTTTT. It codes for CASSIATREKLFF. Based on the CDR3 plus reference TRBV19 and TRBJ1-4, the full variable domain is DGGITQSPKYLFRKEGQNVTLSCEQNLNHDAMYWYRQDPGQGLRLIYYSQIVNDFQKGDIAEGYSVSREKKESFPLTVTSAQKNPTAFYLCASSIATREKLFFGSGTQLSVL.